This entry lists 19 T cell receptor beta chains sequenced from one sample in a study of identical twins. TCRdb itself ran the 5' RACE reads through MiXCR, one entry per CDR3 protein. In the table there are 450,000 or so distinct CDR3 sequences, about 14% of which are singletons. This same sample was also taken into another study, of yellow fever vaccine responses in identical twins.

The source material was CD4+ T cells sorted from blood. The receptors were sampled from a woman under 30 in good health.

This rearrangement joins TRBV11-2 to TRBJ1-2; the D gene is possibly TRBD1 (6 bases). V shed 4 bases and J shed 5 bases, with 26 bases lying between them. Germline V gene data show CDR1 as SGHAT and CDR2 as FQNNGV. The CDR3 contains 18 residues. In DNA form, the CDR3 reads TGTGCCAGCAGCTCCGAGCCGGGGGCTAGGAGGGGTTTTTATGGCTACACCTTC. Translating it yields CASSSEPGARRGFYGYTF.

This clonotype was counted between two and nine times. Mismatch with germline at one junction end may stem from a read error. The J gene is TRBJ2-7, the V gene TRBV28; the match to TRBD2 covers 11 bases. Germline CDR1 is MDHEN and CDR2 is SYDVKM. The CDR3 totals 15 residues. Written as DNA, the CDR3 is TGTGCCAGCAGTTTATTCGATTGGGCTAGCGGGGGGCCTATCTTC. The encoded protein is CASSLFDWASGGPIF.

This chain's CDR3 is CSASLQGGFGTDTQYF. The CDR3 bases are TGCAGTGCCAGCCTACAGGGGGGATTCGGCACAGATACGCAGTATTTT. The rearrangement links TRBV20-1 to TRBJ2-3, with 8 bases lining up with TRBD1. The CDR3 contains 16 residues. The germline V gene has CDR1 DFQATT and CDR2 SNEGSKA (reference sequence). V was clipped by 6 bases and J by 1 base; unmatched bases: 12.

The chain links TRBV7-6 to TRBJ2-7; TRBD1 might be the D (6 bases). V lost 4 bases and J 0 bases, leaving 10 bases between the germline ends. The CDR3 is 14 residues long. Per germline, CDR1 SGHVS and CDR2 FNYEAQ. The CDR3 spells CASSSDSHSYEQYF. The CDR3 nucleotides are TGTGCCAGCAGCTCGGACAGCCACTCCTACGAGCAGTACTTC.

V and J are TRBV20-1 and TRBJ2-7; TRBD1 matches at 10 bases. CDR1 is DFQATT, CDR2 SNEGSKA, per germline (reference sequence). The CDR3 spans 15 residues. V shed 5 bases, J shed 2 bases, and the junction held 9 bases outside the gene matches. The CDR3 bases are TGCAGTGCTCTGAATCTGGGACAGGGGACCTACGAGCAGTACTTC. It codes for CSALNLGQGTYEQYF.

The chain is built from TRBV18 and TRBJ2-5, with D unresolved. Trimming removed 1 base from V and 2 bases from J, with 5 bases in between. The CDR3 sequence is 13 residues long. Germline values: CDR1 KGHSH, CDR2 LQKENI. The CDR3 nucleotides read TGTGCCAGCTCACCACGGCAGCAAGAGACCCAGTACTTC. Protein sequence: CASSPRQQETQYF.

This clonotype was found many times. This chain connects TRBV28 to TRBJ2-6, with D perhaps matching TRBD1 or TRBD2 (5 bases each). Trimming took off 8 bases at V and 1 base at J, with 15 bases between the two ends. CDR3 length: 16 amino acids. CDR1 is MDHEN and CDR2 is SYDVKM in the germline V gene. CDR3 coding DNA: TGTGCCAGCTATAACGTTGGGGGATCTGGGGCCAACGTCCTGACTTTC. Residues: CASYNVGGSGANVLTF.

J is TRBJ2-1 and V is TRBV2; 9 bases fit TRBD1. Looked up from germline, CDR1 is SNHLY and CDR2 is FYNNEI. With 5 bases clipped from V and 10 bases from J, the junction kept 9 bases outside the gene matches. CDR3 length equals 14 residues. Here the CDR3 DNA reads TGTGCCAGCAGTCCGGGACAGGGAATTAGAGAGCAGTTCTTC. Translation gives CASSPGQGIREQFF.

The CDR3 is CASSRSGRASYNEQFF. The CDR3 nucleotides are TGCGCCAGCAGCCGTAGCGGGAGGGCCTCCTACAATGAGCAGTTCTTC. The V gene is TRBV5-1, the J gene TRBJ2-1; 11 bases are shared with TRBD2. This CDR3 comprises 16 residues. Germline assignment: CDR1 SGHRS and CDR2 YFSETQ. Trimming at V came to 4 bases and at J to 0 bases, leaving 3 bases not matched to a gene.

This clonotype was picked up a small number of times. In DNA form, the CDR3 reads TGTGCCAGCTCTGGACAGGGATCCCTTTCGCAGTACTTC. It codes for CASSGQGSLSQYF. The V gene is TRBV9, the J gene TRBJ2-7, with 8 positions matching TRBD1. CDR1 SGDLS and CDR2 YYNGEE come from the germline V gene. CDR3 length: 13 residues. The V gene end was trimmed by 7 bases and the J gene end by 9 bases; junction bases not matched to a gene: 12.

Only a few counts were recorded for this clonotype. The V gene is TRBV6-5, the J gene TRBJ2-5; 8 nucleotides align to TRBD2. The length of the CDR3 is 16 residues. With V trimmed by 0 bases and J by 5 bases, 8 bases remained unmatched. The germline gives CDR1 MNHEY, CDR2 SVGAGI. The CDR3 loop reads CASSYSSRTSRETQYF. The CDR3 coding sequence is TGTGCCAGCAGTTACTCTTCCCGGACTAGCCGCGAGACCCAGTACTTC.

The chain is built from TRBV9 and TRBJ1-1, with D tentatively TRBD1 (5 bases). Trimming removed 0 bases from V and 1 base from J, with 13 bases in between. CDR1 is SGDLS and CDR2 is YYNGEE in the germline V gene. The CDR3 is made up of 16 amino acids. The CDR3 region has the DNA TGTGCCAGCAGCGTAGATCTTGGGGACCGGAACACTGAAGCTTTCTTT. The encoded protein is CASSVDLGDRNTEAFF.

Remarks on this clonotype: Since a much larger clone is just one base distant, this may be a read error. The rearrangement uses TRBV20-1 and TRBJ2-7, with TRBD2 matching 12 bases. Per the germline V gene, CDR1 is DFQATT and CDR2 is SNEGSKA (reference sequence). The CDR3 has 13 amino acids. V trimming: 6 bases; J trimming: 3 bases; junction bases outside the gene matches: 3. CDR3: CSAATSGSYEQYF. The CDR3 nucleotides read TGCAGTGCAGCGACTAGCGGGAGCTACGAGCAGTACTTC.

This chain uses TRBV5-1 with TRBJ1-4; TRBD1 aligns across 7 bases. There are 15 residues in the CDR3. Trimming at V came to 5 bases and at J to 7 bases, leaving 11 bases not matched to a gene. The V gene's germline CDR1 is SGHRS and CDR2 YFSETQ. CDR3 DNA sequence: TGCGCCAGCAGTTTGAACAGGGGAGAGGGTGAAAAACTGTTTTTT. Protein: CASSLNRGEGEKLFF.

There are many counts of this clonotype. The rearrangement links TRBV2 to TRBJ2-7, with D perhaps TRBD1 (5 bases). Per germline, CDR1 SNHLY and CDR2 FYNNEI. Trimming left V 5 bases short and J 3 bases short, with 8 bases between. This CDR3 contains 12 residues. Here the CDR3 reads CASSQGLYEQYF. Here the CDR3 DNA reads TGTGCCAGCAGTCAGGGCCTCTACGAGCAGTACTTC.

This clonotype was seen a few times. CDR3: CASSELSGGPQETQYF. For the CDR3, the DNA is TGTGCCAGCAGCGAACTAAGCGGGGGACCCCAAGAGACCCAGTACTTC. The chain carries TRBV7-9 and TRBJ2-5, with 8 bases that match TRBD2. The CDR3 consists of 16 residues. Germline V CDR1 and CDR2: SEHNR, FQNEAQ (reference sequence). Trimming cost V 5 bases and J 1 base; bases outside gene matches: 9.

There are a few counts of this clonotype. This rearrangement joins TRBV6-2 or TRBV6-3 to TRBJ2-1, with 7 positions matching TRBD1. The V gene end was trimmed by 0 bases and the J gene end by 9 bases; junction bases not matched to a gene: 11. Looked up from germline, CDR1 is MNHEY and CDR2 is SVGEGT. The CDR3 covers 16 residues. The CDR3 reads CASSYSTVQGVGEQFF. DNA for the CDR3: TGTGCCAGCAGTTACTCGACCGTCCAGGGGGTGGGTGAGCAGTTCTTC.

This CDR3 reads CSVESPGTDTQYF. CDR3 nucleotides: TGCAGCGTTGAATCCCCGGGCACAGATACGCAGTATTTT. V is TRBV29-1 and J is TRBJ2-3, with D unresolved. CDR3 length: 13 amino acids. Germline V CDR1 and CDR2: SQVTM, ANQGSEA. V gave up 2 bases and J gave up 1 base, with 7 bases separating them.

The chain uses TRBV19 and TRBJ2-1; D may be TRBD1 or TRBD2 (7 bases each). CDR3 size: 17 residues. Per the germline V gene, CDR1 is LNHDA and CDR2 is SQIVND (reference sequence). V was pared by 6 bases and J by 5 bases, with 23 bases between. This CDR3 is CASSNRGGVARHNEQFF. The CDR3 nucleotides read TGTGCCAGTAGCAACAGGGGAGGGGTCGCGCGGCACAATGAGCAGTTCTTC.